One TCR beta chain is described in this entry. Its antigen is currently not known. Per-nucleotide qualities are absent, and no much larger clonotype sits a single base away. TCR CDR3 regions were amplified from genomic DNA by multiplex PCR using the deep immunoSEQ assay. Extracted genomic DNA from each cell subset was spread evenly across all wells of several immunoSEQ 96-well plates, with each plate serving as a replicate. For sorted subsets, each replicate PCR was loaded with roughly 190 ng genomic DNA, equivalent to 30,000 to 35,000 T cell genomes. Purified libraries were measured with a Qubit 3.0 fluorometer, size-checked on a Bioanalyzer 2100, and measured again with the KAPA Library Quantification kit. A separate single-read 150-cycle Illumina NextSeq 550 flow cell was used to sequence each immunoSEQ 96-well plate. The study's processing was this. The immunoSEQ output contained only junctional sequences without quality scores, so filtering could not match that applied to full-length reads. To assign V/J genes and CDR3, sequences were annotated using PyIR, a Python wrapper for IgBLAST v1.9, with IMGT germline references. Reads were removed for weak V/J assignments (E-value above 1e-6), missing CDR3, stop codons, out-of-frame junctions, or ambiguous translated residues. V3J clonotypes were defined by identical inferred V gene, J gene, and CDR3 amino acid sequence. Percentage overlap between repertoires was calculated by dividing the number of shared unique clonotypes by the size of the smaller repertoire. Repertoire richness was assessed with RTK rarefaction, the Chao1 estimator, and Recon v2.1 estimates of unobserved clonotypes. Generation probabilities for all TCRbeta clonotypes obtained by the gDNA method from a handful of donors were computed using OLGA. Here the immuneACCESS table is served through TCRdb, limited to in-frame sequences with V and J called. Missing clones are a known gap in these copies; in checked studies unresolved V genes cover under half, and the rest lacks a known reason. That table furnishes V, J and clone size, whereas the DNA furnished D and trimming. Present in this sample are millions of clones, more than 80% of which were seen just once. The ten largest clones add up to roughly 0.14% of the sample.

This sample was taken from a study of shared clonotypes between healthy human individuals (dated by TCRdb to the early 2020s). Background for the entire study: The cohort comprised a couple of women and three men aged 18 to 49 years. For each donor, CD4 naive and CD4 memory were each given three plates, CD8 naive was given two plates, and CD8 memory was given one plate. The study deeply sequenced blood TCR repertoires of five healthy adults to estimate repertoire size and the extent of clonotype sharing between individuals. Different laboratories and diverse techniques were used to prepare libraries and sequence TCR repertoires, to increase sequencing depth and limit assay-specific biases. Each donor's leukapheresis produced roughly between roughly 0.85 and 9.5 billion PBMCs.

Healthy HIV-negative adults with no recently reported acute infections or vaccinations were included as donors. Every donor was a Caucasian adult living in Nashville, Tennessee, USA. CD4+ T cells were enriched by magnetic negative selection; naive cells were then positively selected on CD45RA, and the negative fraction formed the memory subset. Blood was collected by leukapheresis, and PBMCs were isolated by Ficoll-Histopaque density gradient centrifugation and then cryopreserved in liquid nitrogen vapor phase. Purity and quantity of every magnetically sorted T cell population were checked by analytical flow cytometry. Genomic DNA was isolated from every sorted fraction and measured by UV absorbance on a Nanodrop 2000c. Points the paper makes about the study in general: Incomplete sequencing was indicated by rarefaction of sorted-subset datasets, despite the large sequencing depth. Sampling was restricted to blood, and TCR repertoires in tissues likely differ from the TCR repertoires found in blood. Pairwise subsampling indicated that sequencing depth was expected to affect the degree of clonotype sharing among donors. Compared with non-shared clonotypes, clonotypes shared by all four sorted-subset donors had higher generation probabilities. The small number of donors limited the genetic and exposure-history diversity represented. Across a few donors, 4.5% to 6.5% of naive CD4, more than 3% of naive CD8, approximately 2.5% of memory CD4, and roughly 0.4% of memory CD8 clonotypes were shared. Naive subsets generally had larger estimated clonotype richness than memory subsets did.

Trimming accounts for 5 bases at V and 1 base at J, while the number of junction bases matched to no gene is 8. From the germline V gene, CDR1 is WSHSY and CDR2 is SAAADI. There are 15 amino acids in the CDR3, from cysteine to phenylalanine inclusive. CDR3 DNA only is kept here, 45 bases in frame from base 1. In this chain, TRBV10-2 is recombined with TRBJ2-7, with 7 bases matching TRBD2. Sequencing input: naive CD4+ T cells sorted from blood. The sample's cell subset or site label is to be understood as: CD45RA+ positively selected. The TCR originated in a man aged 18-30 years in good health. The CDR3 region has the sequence CASSTSGTISYEQYF. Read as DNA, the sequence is TGCGCCAGCAGTACATCCGGGACTATATCCTACGAGCAGTACTTC.